A single sample is the source of the 14 T cell receptor beta chains below, sequenced in a study of T cell clusters in autoimmune cytopenias. TRB was amplified by touch-down multiplex PCR, primer pools A and B combined. TCRdb re-called the multiplex PCR reads; one entry per CDR3 protein, DNA not given. The table gives under 9,000 distinct CDR3 sequences; the top ten clones make up around 29% of it. TRB was amplified from 250 ng of peripheral blood genomic DNA per sample. The sample also formed part of further work on T cell repertoires in aging, cancer and after chemotherapy.

Sequencing used peripheral blood. The receptors derive from a human donor in good health.

The CDR3: CASSYSPDPANEKLFF. The J gene is TRBJ1-4, the V gene TRBV6-5. Germline V gene sequence: CDR1 MNHEY, CDR2 SVGAGI. This CDR3 has 16 amino acids.

The V gene is TRBV7-2, the J gene TRBJ1-2; TCRdb's D call of TRBD1 is untestable without DNA. The CDR3 runs to 15 residues. From germline, CDR1 is SGHTA and CDR2 FQGNSA. Here the CDR3 reads CASSPPDSYDYGYTF.

This rearrangement joins TRBV5-6 to TRBJ2-2; TCRdb's D call, TRBD1, is unchecked because there is no DNA. Germline CDR1 reads SGHDT; CDR2 reads YYEEEE. The CDR3 runs to 14 residues. CDR3 residues: CASSGGLNTGEVFF.

The chain couples TRBV6-5 to TRBJ2-1; TCRdb's D call of TRBD2 is untestable without DNA. Germline-derived CDR1 and CDR2 are MNHEY and SVGAGI. The length of the CDR3 is 14 residues. The CDR3 loop is CASHVAGGLSVQFF.

This clonotype is deemed medium-sized (0.01 to 0.1%) by its frequency. The chain joins TRBV19 to TRBJ2-2; the TCRdb D gene call, TRBD1, has no DNA to confirm it. This CDR3 comprises 15 residues. In germline, CDR1 is LNHDA, CDR2 SQIVND (reference sequence). The CDR3 sequence is CASSNPGQGTGELFF.

The CDR3 protein is CASSSPRGAQYF. The chain recombines TRBV27 with TRBJ2-3; the D gene TCRdb calls, TRBD1, cannot be checked with no DNA. The CDR3 runs 12 residues. From germline, CDR1 is MNHEY and CDR2 SMNVEV (reference sequence).

J is TRBJ2-1 and V is TRBV27; the TRBD1 assignment by TCRdb is unverifiable without DNA. Germline lookup yields CDR1 MNHEY and CDR2 SMNVEV (reference sequence). This CDR3 has 18 residues. CDR3 loop: CASQVGWGTGSSYNEQFF.

The J gene is TRBJ2-1, the V gene TRBV10-3; TCRdb proposes TRBD1, but this gene call is untestable without DNA. The CDR3 has 14 residues. CDR1 is ENHRY, CDR2 SYGVKD, per germline. The CDR3 sequence: CAISDTGSYNEQFF.

By frequency, this clonotype is medium-sized. The chain employs TRBV29-1 and TRBJ2-1; TCRdb's D call of TRBD2 is untestable without DNA. The CDR3 sequence is 15 residues long. From germline, CDR1 is SQVTM and CDR2 ANQGSEA. The CDR3 protein is CSAKRGTSGYNEQFF.

The J gene is TRBJ2-1, the V gene TRBV18; TCRdb indicates TRBD1, and absent DNA this call remains unverified. Germline CDR1 is KGHSH and CDR2 is LQKENI. CDR3 length equals 14 residues. The CDR3 loop is CASSPQQDYNEQFF.

This CDR3 is CASTVGNQPQHF. The rearrangement uses TRBV19 and TRBJ1-5. This CDR3 is 12 amino acids long. CDR1 LNHDA and CDR2 SQIVND come from the germline V gene (reference sequence).

The V gene is TRBV27, the J gene TRBJ2-1; TCRdb names TRBD1, which stays unverified in the absence of DNA. Germline values: CDR1 MNHEY, CDR2 SMNVEV (reference sequence). The CDR3 is 18 residues long. The chain's CDR3 is CASSPRKSTGVPYNEQFF.

The chain is built from TRBV6-6 and TRBJ1-2; TCRdb proposes TRBD1, but this gene call is untestable without DNA. The CDR3 extends over 13 amino acids. CDR1 and CDR2 from the germline V gene are MNHNY and SVGAGI (reference sequence). The CDR3 loop reads CASTQGIYYGYTF.

This chain links TRBV29-1 with TRBJ1-2; TCRdb's D gene call, TRBD1, goes unchecked for lack of DNA. Germline V gene sequence: CDR1 SQVTM, CDR2 ANQGSEA. This CDR3 is built from 11 residues. CDR3 in amino acids: CSVWGGDGYTF.